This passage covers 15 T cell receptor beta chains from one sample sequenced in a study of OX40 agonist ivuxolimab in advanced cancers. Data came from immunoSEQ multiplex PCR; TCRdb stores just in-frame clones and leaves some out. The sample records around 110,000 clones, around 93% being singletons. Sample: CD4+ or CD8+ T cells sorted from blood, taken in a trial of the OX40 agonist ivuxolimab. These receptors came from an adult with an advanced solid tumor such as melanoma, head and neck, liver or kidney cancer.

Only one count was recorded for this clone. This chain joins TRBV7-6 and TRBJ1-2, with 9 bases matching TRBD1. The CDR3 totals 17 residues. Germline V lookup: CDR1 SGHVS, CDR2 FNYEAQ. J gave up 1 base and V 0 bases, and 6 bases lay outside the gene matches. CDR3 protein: CASSLAPRDRVNYGYTF. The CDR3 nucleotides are TGTGCCAGCAGCTTAGCCCCCCGGGACAGGGTTAACTATGGCTACACCTTC.

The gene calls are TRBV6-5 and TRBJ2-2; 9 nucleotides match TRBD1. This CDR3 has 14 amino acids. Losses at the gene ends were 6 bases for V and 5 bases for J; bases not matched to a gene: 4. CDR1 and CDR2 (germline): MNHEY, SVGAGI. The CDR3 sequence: CASRTGGRTGELFF. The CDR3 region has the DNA TGTGCCAGCAGAACAGGGGGCAGGACCGGGGAGCTGTTTTTT.

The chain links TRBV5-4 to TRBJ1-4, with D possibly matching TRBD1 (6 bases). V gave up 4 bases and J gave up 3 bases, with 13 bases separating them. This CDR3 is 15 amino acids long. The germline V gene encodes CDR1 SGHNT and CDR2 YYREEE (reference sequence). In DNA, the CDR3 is TGTGCCAGCAGCCCTTCAGGGGCCGCTAATGAAAAACTGTTTTTT. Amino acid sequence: CASSPSGAANEKLFF.

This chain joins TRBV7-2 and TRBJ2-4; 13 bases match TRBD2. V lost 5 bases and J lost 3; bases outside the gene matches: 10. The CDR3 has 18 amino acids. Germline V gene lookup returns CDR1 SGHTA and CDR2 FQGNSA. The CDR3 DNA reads TGTGCCAGCAGCCCGAGGACTAGCGGGAGTAAAGACAAAAACATTCAGTACTTC. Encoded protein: CASSPRTSGSKDKNIQYF. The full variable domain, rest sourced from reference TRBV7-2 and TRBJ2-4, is GAGVSQSPSNKVTEKGKDVELRCDPISGHTALYWYRQSLGQGLEFLIYFQGNSAPDKSGLPSDRFSAERTGGSVSTLTIQRTQQEDSAVYLCASSPRTSGSKDKNIQYFGAGTRLSVL.

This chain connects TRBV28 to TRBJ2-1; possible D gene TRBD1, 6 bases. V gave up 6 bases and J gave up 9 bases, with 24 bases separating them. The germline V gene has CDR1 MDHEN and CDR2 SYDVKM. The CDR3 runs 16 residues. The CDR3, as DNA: TGTGCCAGCAGCCGCGTTGGTGGCAGGGGAAGGCCTGAGCAGTTCTTC. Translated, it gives CASSRVGGRGRPEQFF.

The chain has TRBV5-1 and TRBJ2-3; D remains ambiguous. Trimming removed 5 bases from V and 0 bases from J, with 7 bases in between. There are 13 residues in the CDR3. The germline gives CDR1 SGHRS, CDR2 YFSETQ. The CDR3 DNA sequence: TGCGCCAGCAGGGAGCTTAGCACAGATACGCAGTATTTT. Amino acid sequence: CASRELSTDTQYF.

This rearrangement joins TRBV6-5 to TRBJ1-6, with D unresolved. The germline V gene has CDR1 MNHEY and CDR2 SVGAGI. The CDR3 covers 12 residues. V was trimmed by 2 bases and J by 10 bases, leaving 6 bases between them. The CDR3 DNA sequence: TGTGCCAGCAGTTACAGGGAATCACCCCTCCACTTT. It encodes CASSYRESPLHF.

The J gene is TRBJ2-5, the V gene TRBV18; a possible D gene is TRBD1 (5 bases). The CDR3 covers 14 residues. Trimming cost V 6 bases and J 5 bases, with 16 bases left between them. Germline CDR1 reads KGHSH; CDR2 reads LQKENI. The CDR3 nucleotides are TGTGCCAGCTCTTCGGACACTATCCGGGAGACCCAGTACTTC. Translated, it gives CASSSDTIRETQYF.

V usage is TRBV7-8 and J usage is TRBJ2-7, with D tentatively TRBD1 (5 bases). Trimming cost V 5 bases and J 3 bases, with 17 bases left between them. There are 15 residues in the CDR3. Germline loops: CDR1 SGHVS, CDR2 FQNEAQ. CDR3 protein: CASSVSLGQGYEQYF. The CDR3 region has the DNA TGTGCCAGCAGCGTTAGCTTAGGGCAGGGCTACGAGCAGTACTTC.

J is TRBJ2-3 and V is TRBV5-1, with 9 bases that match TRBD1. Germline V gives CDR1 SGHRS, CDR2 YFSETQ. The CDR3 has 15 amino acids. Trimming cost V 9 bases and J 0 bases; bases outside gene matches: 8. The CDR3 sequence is CATLRTGASTDTQYF. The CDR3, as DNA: TGCGCCACCTTAAGGACAGGGGCCAGCACAGATACGCAGTATTTT.

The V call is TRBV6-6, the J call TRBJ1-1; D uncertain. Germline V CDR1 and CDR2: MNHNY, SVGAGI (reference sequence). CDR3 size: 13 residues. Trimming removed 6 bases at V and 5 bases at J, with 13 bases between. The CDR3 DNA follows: TGTGCCAGCAGCACGCGTAGGGAAACTGAAGCTTTCTTT. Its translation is CASSTRRETEAFF.

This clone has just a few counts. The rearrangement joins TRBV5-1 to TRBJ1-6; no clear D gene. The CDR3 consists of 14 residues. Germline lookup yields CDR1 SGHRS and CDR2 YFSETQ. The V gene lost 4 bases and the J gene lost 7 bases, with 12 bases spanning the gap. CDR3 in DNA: TGCGCCAGCAGCCCGTCGGGCACCAATTCACCCCTCCACTTT. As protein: CASSPSGTNSPLHF.

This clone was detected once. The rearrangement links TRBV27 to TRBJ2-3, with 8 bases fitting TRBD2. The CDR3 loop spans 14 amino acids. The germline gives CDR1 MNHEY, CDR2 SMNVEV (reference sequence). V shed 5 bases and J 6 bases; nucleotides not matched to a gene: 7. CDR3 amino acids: CASSGGLGGDTQYF. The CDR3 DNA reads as TGTGCCAGCAGTGGGGGACTAGGGGGGGATACGCAGTATTTT.

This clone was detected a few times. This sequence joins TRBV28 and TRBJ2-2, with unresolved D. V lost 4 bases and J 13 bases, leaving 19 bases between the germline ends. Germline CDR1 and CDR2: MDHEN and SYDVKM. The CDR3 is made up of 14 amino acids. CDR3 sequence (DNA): TGTGCCAGCAGTTCTACAAAGGCGCCGTGGTTGCTGTTTTTT. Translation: CASSSTKAPWLLFF.

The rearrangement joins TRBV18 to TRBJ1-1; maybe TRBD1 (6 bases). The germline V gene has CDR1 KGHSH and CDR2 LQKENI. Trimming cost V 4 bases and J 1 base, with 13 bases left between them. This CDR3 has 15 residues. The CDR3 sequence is CASSRSLGANTEAFF. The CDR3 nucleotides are TGTGCCAGCTCACGATCTCTGGGGGCGAACACTGAAGCTTTCTTT.